This section outlines one TCR beta chain sequence together with its context. The sample is drawn from a study of control samples from healthy donors and cancer patients. Germline CDR1 SGHAT, CDR2 FQNNGV. V shed 0 bases and J 2 bases; nucleotides not matched to a gene: 5. This CDR3 contains 16 residues. TCRdb keeps only in-frame clones here, not all; method: immunoSEQ multiplex PCR. The data contain 150,000 or so clones, about 94% of them singletons. Sequencing was performed on blood. The J gene is TRBJ2-5, the V gene TRBV11-2; TRBD1 aligns across 8 bases. The sequence was collected from a man aged 50 to 60 in good health. The DNA for the CDR3 is TGTGCCAGCAGCTTAGATCGAAACAGGGGGCAAGAGACCCAGTACTTC. Translation: CASSLDRNRGQETQYF.